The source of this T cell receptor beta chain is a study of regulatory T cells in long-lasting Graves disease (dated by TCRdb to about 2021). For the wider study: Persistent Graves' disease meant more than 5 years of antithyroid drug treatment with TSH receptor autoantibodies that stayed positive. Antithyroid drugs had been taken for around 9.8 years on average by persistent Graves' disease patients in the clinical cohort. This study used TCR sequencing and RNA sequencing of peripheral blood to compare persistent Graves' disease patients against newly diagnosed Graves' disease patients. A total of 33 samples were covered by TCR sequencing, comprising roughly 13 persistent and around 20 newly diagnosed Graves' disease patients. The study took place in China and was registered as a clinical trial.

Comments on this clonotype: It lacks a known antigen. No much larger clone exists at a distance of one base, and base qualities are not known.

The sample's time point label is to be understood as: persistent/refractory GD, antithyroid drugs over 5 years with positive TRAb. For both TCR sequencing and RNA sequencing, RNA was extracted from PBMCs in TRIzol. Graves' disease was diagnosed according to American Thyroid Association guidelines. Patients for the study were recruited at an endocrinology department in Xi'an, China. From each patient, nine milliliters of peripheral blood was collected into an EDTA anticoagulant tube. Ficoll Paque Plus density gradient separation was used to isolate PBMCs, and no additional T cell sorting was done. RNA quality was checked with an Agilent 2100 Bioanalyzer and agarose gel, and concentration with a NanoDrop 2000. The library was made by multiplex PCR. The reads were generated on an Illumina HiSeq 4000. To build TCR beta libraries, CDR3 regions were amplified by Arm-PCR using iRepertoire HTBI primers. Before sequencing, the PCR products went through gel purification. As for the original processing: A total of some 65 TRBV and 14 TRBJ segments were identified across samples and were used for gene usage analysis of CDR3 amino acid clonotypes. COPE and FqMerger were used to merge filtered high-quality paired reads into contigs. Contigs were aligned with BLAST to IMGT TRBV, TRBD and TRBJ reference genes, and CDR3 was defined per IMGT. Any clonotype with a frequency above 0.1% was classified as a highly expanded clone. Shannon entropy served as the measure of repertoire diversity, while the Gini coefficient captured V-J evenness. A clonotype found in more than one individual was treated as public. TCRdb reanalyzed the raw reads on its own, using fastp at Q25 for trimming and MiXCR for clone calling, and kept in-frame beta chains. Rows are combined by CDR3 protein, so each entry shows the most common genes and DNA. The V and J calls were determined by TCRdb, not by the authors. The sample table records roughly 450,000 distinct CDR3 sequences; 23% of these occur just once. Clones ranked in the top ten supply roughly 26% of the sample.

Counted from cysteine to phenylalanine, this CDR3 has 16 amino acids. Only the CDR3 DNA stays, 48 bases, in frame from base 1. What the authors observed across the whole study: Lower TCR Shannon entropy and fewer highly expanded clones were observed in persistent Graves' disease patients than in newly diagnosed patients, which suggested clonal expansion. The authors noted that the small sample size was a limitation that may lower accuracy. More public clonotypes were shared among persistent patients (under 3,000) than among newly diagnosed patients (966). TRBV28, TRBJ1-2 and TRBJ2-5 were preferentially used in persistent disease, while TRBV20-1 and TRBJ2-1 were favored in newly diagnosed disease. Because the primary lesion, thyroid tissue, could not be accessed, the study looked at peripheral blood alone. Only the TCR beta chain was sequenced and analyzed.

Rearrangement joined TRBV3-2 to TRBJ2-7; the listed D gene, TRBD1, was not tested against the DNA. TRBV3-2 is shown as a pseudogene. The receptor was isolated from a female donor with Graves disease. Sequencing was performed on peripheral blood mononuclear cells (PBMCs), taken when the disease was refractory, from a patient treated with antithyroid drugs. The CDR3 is CASSQDPGAGPGEQYF. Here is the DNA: TGTGCCAGCAGCCAAGATCCCGGGGCTGGGCCTGGGGAGCAGTACTTC.